The present TCR beta chain was sequenced within a study of identical twins. V was shortened by 0 bases and J by 7 bases, with 13 bases between the two germline ends. In germline, CDR1 is LGHDT, CDR2 YNNKEL (reference sequence). The CDR3 consists of 15 residues. In this sample, this clonotype turned up a few times. Antigen specificity is unknown. TCRdb re-called the 5' RACE reads through MiXCR, storing one row per CDR3 protein. The table includes roughly 720,000 distinct CDR3 sequences, 15% to 20% detected once. Study observations and caveats: Weaker excess sharing between twins was seen in beta out-of-frame sequences.

This same sample was also taken into another study, of T cells expressing NK-cell markers. Per that paper: HCMV seropositivity characterized seven of the eight sequenced donors, and seronegativity one. There were a handful of donors in whom these clonotypes also led the CD3+CD56-NKG2C+ fraction. Expanded NKG2C+ T cell clones were not confirmed as HCMV-specific.

The sequence derives from a woman under 30 in good health. Input material: PBMCs. This chain connects TRBV3-1 to TRBJ1-5; D remains ambiguous. CDR3 amino acids: CASSQDISRYQPQHF. CDR3 DNA: TGTGCCAGCAGCCAAGATATCTCAAGGTACCAGCCCCAGCATTTT.